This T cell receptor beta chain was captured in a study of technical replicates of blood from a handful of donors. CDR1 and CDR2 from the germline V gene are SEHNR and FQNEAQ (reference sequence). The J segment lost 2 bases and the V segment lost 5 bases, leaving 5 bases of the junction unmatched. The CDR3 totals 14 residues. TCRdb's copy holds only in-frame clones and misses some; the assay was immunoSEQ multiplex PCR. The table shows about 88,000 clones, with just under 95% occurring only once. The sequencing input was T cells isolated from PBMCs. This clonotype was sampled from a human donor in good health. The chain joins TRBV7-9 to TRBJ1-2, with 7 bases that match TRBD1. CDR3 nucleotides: TGTGCCAGCAGCAACGGACAGGCCAACTATGGCTACACCTTC. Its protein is CASSNGQANYGYTF.